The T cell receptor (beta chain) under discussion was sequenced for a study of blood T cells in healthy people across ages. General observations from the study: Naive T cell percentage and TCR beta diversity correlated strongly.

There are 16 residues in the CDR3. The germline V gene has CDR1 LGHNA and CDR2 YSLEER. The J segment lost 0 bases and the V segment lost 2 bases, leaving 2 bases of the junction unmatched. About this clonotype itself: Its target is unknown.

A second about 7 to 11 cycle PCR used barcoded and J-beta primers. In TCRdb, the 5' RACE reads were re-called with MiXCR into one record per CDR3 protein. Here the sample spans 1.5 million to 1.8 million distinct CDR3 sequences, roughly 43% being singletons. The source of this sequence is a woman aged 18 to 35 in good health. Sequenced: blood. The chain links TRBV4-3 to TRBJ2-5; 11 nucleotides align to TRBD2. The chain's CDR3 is CASSQKTSGDQETQYF. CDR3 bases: TGCGCCAGCAGCCAAAAGACTAGCGGGGACCAAGAGACCCAGTACTTC.